This T cell receptor (beta chain) is from a study of T cell responses to AZD1222 COVID-19 vaccine (dated by TCRdb to about 2021). Context from the whole study: Because spike-specific TCR depth and breadth did not differ between the two schedules, AZD1222 recipients who got a second dose at roughly 4 weeks were pooled with those who got a second dose at roughly 12 weeks. A total of about 240 trial participants underwent TCR sequencing, of whom about 210 received two doses of AZD1222 and about 25 received two doses of the MenACWY control vaccine. Enrollment into the trials was organized by age into subgroups of 18-55, 56-69 and 70-plus years, and those subgroups contained about 160, 30 and 59 TCR-sequenced participants, respectively. Study-wide findings and limitations: A significant rise in spike-specific TCR breadth and depth was observed after two AZD1222 doses relative to day 0 and relative to MenACWY recipients. Nearly half of unique spike-specific TCRs reportedly recognized epitopes outside regions mutated in the B.1.351 and B.1.1.7 variants. CD4 TCRs associated with the vaccine covered the entire spike protein, and the dominant responses were in regions 160-218 and 743-854. Conclusions about previously exposed vaccinees are limited, since just a handful of AZD1222 recipients were seropositive for SARS-CoV-2 at baseline. The 56-69-year group was small, and its depth increase did not reach significance, likely because of low power. Because no samples from the day 14 peak response were available, repertoires could be characterized only after the peak T cell response. Participants were mostly white British, with more females than males. The authors suggested clonal diversity may have been underestimated.

This clone was observed once. Its antigen is unknown. One base away there is no much larger clone; base qualities are not given. From a lookup of the germline V gene (reference sequence), CDR1 and CDR2 are MNHEY and SMNVEV. The CDR3 measures 13 amino acids from cysteine to phenylalanine. Only the CDR3 DNA is retained, 39 bases long and in frame from the first base. Deletion took 5 bases off V and 5 bases off J, with a span of 12 bases between the germline ends. The CDR3 regions of human TCRbeta chains were analyzed by immunosequencing. Processing in the source paper ran as follows. Repertoire TCRs were matched against a reference library of SARS-CoV-2-specific TCRs generated with the MIRA antigen-specificity platform. Breadth was defined as the fraction of unique TCRs that were SARS-CoV-2-associated. Depth was defined as the fraction of total T cells that were SARS-CoV-2-associated. Using the MIRA data, each spike-specific TCR was mapped to the spike region that the TCR reacts to and placed in a CD4 or CD8 class. Log10-transformed breadth and depth values were compared by one-way ANOVA with Sidak's multiple comparisons tests. The table comes from immuneACCESS by way of TCRdb, which keeps in-frame sequences with V and J called. Part of the clones is missing from these tables; in studies checked, under half for an unresolved V gene and the rest for unknown reasons. V, J and clone size are taken as reported in that table, and D and trimming were inferred from the DNA itself. The sample yields 95,000 to 100,000 clones; 86% were counted once. The ten largest clones represent 1.4% of the sample.

Per the publication, the time point label means: baseline before first vaccination. Vaccinee samples came from UK trials COV001 and COV002, including a single-blind randomized controlled phase 2/3 trial of AZD1222 (ChAdOx1 nCoV-19) in healthy adults. For TCRbeta chain sequencing, PBMC samples were collected from trial participants at day 0 and at day 28 after the second dose. This receptor was obtained from an adult in good health. This sample comprised peripheral blood, obtained on day 0 of AZD1222 vaccination. The rearrangement combines TRBV27 with TRBJ2-5; the D call is tentative, TRBD1 or TRBD2, as each matches 5 bases. CDR3 sequence: CASSRGPGETQYF. The bases are TGTGCCAGCAGTAGGGGACCTGGGGAGACCCAGTACTTC.